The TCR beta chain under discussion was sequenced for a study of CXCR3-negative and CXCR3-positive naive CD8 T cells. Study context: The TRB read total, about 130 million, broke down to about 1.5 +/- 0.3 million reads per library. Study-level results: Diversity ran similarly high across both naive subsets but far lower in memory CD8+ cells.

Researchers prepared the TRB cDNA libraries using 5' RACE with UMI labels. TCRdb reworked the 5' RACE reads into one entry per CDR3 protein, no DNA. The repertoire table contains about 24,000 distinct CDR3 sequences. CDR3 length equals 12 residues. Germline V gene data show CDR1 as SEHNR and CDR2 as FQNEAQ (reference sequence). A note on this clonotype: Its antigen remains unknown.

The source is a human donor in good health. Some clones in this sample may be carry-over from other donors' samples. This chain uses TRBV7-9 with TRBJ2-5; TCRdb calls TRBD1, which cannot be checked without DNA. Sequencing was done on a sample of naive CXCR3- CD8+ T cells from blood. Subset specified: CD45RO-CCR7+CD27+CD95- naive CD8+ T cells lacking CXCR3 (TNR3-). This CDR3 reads CASSPPIQTLYF.